Given below is one T cell receptor beta chain in context. This specimen comes from a study of radiotherapy plus CTLA-4 blockade in lung cancer. V shed 2 bases and J shed 5 bases, with 7 bases lying between them. Germline V lookup: CDR1 SQVTM, CDR2 ANQGSEA. The CDR3 consists of 12 residues. Assay used: immunoSEQ multiplex PCR; TCRdb lists only in-frame clones, some missing. The sample shows around 100,000 clones, under 85% of them seen only once. This receptor was identified in a human donor with non-small cell lung cancer who had a partial response to radiotherapy plus ipilimumab. Some clones in this sample may be carry-over from other donors' samples. Material: peripheral blood, obtained from a patient treated with radiotherapy plus ipilimumab. The V call is TRBV29-1, the J call TRBJ2-1; D ambiguous. CDR3 in amino acids: CSVELGDNEQFF. CDR3 bases: TGCAGCGTTGAATTAGGAGACAATGAGCAGTTCTTC.